The 14 T cell receptor beta chains reported below all come from one sample, sequenced in a study of shared clonotypes between healthy human individuals. Some clones are missing from TCRdb's copy, which holds only in-frame ones; the method was immunoSEQ multiplex PCR. The table records some 660,000 clones, more than 70% of them present only once. Input material: memory CD4+ T cells sorted from blood. Subset in this sample: CD45RA-negative fraction. Source of these receptors: a woman aged 30 to 39 in good health.

Only one count was recorded for this clone. The chain links TRBV25-1 to TRBJ2-3, with TRBD2 identical over 9 bases. Germline loops: CDR1 MGHDK, CDR2 SYGVNS. Trimming cost V 5 bases and J 1 base; bases outside gene matches: 7. The CDR3 has 16 amino acids. DNA of the CDR3: TGTGCCAGCAGTTTAGTGTTAGCGGGAGGCACAGATACGCAGTATTTT. It encodes CASSLVLAGGTDTQYF.

This chain joins TRBV19 and TRBJ2-1; 8 positions agree with TRBD2. The CDR3 consists of 15 residues. V dropped 6 bases and J dropped 8; count of bases not matched to a gene: 12. Looked up from germline, CDR1 is LNHDA and CDR2 is SQIVND (reference sequence). The CDR3 region is CASRLLAETGYEQFF. CDR3 nucleotide sequence: TGTGCCAGTAGACTACTAGCGGAGACTGGGTATGAGCAGTTCTTC.

Concerning this clone itself: This clone may be a read error of a much larger clone one base away. This chain joins TRBV27 and TRBJ2-5; D is uncertain. The CDR3 is 10 residues long. V was shortened by 8 bases and J by 2 bases, with 3 bases between the two germline ends. From germline, CDR1 is MNHEY and CDR2 SMNVEV (reference sequence). In nucleotides, the CDR3 is TGTGCCAGCGGACAAGAGACCCAGTACTTC. Amino acid sequence: CASGQETQYF.

Notes on this clone: This may stem from a read error, because a much larger clone lies one nucleotide away. V and J are TRBV7-6 and TRBJ2-1; a weak D match, TRBD2 (5 bases). The V and J ends lost 3 bases and 10 bases respectively, with 19 bases between them. This CDR3 has 15 amino acids. The germline gives CDR1 SGHVS, CDR2 FNYEAQ. CDR3 amino acids: CASSLDSPSRQEQFF. The DNA for the CDR3 is TGTGCCAGCAGCTTGGACTCCCCATCTAGACAAGAGCAGTTCTTC.

The chain joins TRBV4-1 to TRBJ2-7, with 11 bases fitting TRBD1. The CDR3 has 14 amino acids. The junction had 6 bases not matched to a gene; V was cut back by 6 bases and J by 5 bases. CDR1 MGHRA and CDR2 YSYEKL come from the germline V gene. The CDR3 reads CASRRTGGINEQYF. CDR3 in DNA: TGCGCCAGCAGAAGGACAGGGGGCATCAACGAGCAGTACTTC.

The chain is built from TRBV9 and TRBJ2-1, with 7 bases fitting TRBD2. The CDR3 spans 16 residues. CDR1 SGDLS and CDR2 YYNGEE come from the germline V gene. After removal of 0 bases from V and 4 bases from J, the junction contained 7 bases not matched to a gene. The CDR3 sequence is CASSVGLAANYNEQFF. The CDR3 bases are TGTGCCAGCAGCGTAGGGCTAGCGGCGAATTACAATGAGCAGTTCTTC.

This clone was detected ten times or more. Other DNA sequences of this sample code for an identical CDR3. The chain joins TRBV7-2 to TRBJ2-7; 7 nucleotides align to TRBD2. CDR1 SGHTA and CDR2 FQGNSA come from the germline V gene. Germline trimming cut 5 bases from V and 0 bases from J; bases unmatched to any gene: 4. The CDR3 has 14 residues. The chain's CDR3 is CASSPQRDSYEQYF. CDR3 nucleotides: TGTGCCAGCAGCCCCCAGCGGGACTCCTACGAGCAGTACTTC.

The chain combines TRBV27 with TRBJ1-2, with D possibly being TRBD1 (5 bases). The germline V and J ends were trimmed by 2 bases and 5 bases, with 12 bases remaining between them. CDR1 and CDR2 from the germline V gene are MNHEY and SMNVEV (reference sequence). The CDR3 consists of 14 residues. CDR3 amino acids: CASSLGRGQYGYTF. CDR3 sequence (DNA): TGTGCCAGCAGTTTAGGGCGGGGCCAATATGGCTACACCTTC.

The chain recombines TRBV29-1 with TRBJ2-5; 8 bases are a match to TRBD1. Germline trimming cut 7 bases from V and 5 bases from J; bases unmatched to any gene: 6. The CDR3 has 12 amino acids. The germline gives CDR1 SQVTM, CDR2 ANQGSEA. The CDR3 DNA follows: TGCAGCGCTAGGACAGGGATGGAGACCCAGTACTTC. It encodes CSARTGMETQYF.

The CDR3 sequence: CASRYGSTGHYEQYF. The CDR3 nucleotides read TGTGCCAGCAGGTATGGCTCGACAGGCCACTACGAGCAGTACTTC. The gene calls are TRBV11-1 and TRBJ2-7; a possible D gene is TRBD1 (6 bases). V was pared by 6 bases and J by 3 bases, with 18 bases between. The germline CDR1 and CDR2 sequences are SGHAT and FQDESV (reference sequence). The CDR3 covers 15 residues.

This chain uses TRBV29-1 with TRBJ1-1; D is possibly TRBD1 (6 bases). The length of the CDR3 is 17 residues. Germline CDR1 and CDR2: SQVTM and ANQGSEA. V lost 3 bases, J lost 3 bases, and 23 bases lay in between. DNA for the CDR3: TGCAGCGTTGATGAGGCAGAACAGGGCTTTCAGGACACTGAAGCTTTCTTT. Translated: CSVDEAEQGFQDTEAFF.

This clone has only a few counts. V usage is TRBV5-4 and J usage is TRBJ1-2, with TRBD1 identical over 8 bases. The CDR3 is 15 residues long. Losses at the gene ends were 4 bases for V and 6 bases for J; bases not matched to a gene: 11. In germline, CDR1 is SGHNT, CDR2 YYREEE (reference sequence). The CDR3 sequence is CASSTPKQGGDGYTF. The CDR3 DNA sequence: TGTGCCAGCAGCACGCCTAAACAGGGGGGAGATGGCTACACCTTC.

This chain joins TRBV5-1 and TRBJ2-1; the match to TRBD2 covers 12 bases. CDR3 length: 19 residues. Germline CDR1 and CDR2: SGHRS and YFSETQ. The V gene end was trimmed by 1 base and the J gene end by 2 bases; junction bases not matched to a gene: 10. The CDR3: CASSLRRLAGGMAYNEQFF. Written as DNA, the CDR3 is TGCGCCAGCAGCTTGCGGAGGCTAGCGGGAGGGATGGCCTACAATGAGCAGTTCTTC. The entire variable domain, with the rest obtained from reference TRBV5-1 and TRBJ2-1, is as follows: KAGVTQTPRYLIKTRGQQVTLSCSPISGHRSVSWYQQTPGQGLQFLFEYFSETQRNKGNFPGRFSGRQFSNSRSEMNVSTLELGDSALYLCASSLRRLAGGMAYNEQFFGPGTRLTVL.

The chain links TRBV28 to TRBJ2-3; possibly TRBD1 for D (5 bases). The ends were cut back, 3 bases at V and 6 bases at J, with 13 bases in the middle. The germline V gene encodes CDR1 MDHEN and CDR2 SYDVKM. CDR3 length: 14 residues. The CDR3 region has the DNA TGTGCCAGCAGTTTCTTGTTTGGGGCTGATACGCAGTATTTT. This encodes CASSFLFGADTQYF.